The source of this T cell receptor (beta chain) is a study of a mutant IDH1 vaccine in newly diagnosed glioma (dated by TCRdb to the early 2020s). About the investigation overall: Patients received eight vaccinations in weeks 1, 3, 5, 7, 11, 15, 19 and 23, corresponding to visits V03 through V10. Vaccination began 4-6 weeks after radiotherapy alone, or alongside temozolomide cycles in the chemotherapy-containing groups. Of the approximately 29 treated patients, approximately 62% were male and 37.5% were female, and a mean age of about 37 years was recorded. Prior to enrollment, standard therapy consisting of radiotherapy alone, temozolomide alone, or radiochemotherapy with temozolomide had been administered to patients, with the combination being received by most patients. Six visits were used for peripheral blood collection: V03 (baseline), V05, V07, V10, V12 and V13. Longitudinal TCRB deep sequencing was performed for some 25 treated patients wherever samples were available for exploratory analyses.

To note about this clone: What antigen it recognizes has not been identified. Base qualities were left out, and no much larger clone turns up one base away.

The paper as a whole reports these results and caveats: No apparent relationship was observed between pseudoprogression and alterations in the top peripheral T cell clonotypes detected by TCRB sequencing. The authors noted that analyses of patient blood samples could not be reproduced because of sample limitations. Vaccine-induced immune responses across multiple MHC alleles were detected in about 92% of patients. Availability determined which PBMC samples were chosen for TCRB deep sequencing.

Library creation used the immunoSEQ multiplex PCR assay. The hsTCRB Kit was used according to the manufacturer's protocol to amplify rearranged TCR beta chain sequences. TCRB libraries were sequenced on an Illumina MiSeq. The study's processing was this. The proprietary platform of the kit vendor was used for demultiplexing, trimming and gene mapping. Held by TCRdb, this immuneACCESS table contains in-frame sequences only and omits some clones. Under half of the omission traces to an unresolved V gene where checked; the cause of the rest is unknown. V and J calls and clone size are as listed in that table; D and trimming were resolved from the DNA. A total of under 55,000 clones appear in this sample, roughly nine tenths of them only once. Jointly, the top ten make up 2% to 2.5% of the sample. The label giving this sample's time point can be read as: week 11, during vaccination. Every vaccine dose consisted of 300 ug of a 20-mer mutant IDH1 peptide in Montanide, administered subcutaneously together with topical imiquimod. Newly diagnosed WHO grade 3 or 4 IDH1-mutant astrocytomas showing loss of nuclear ATRX were present in the donors. The samples were drawn from NOA16, a multicentre, single-arm, open-label phase I trial in Germany that tested a mutant IDH1 peptide vaccine in humans for the first time. Genomic DNA for TCRB sequencing was extracted from EDTA blood using the DNeasy Blood and Tissue Kit.

V and J are truncated by 4 bases and 0 bases respectively, leaving an intervening sequence of 10 bases. The CDR3 sequence holds 16 residues, the cysteine and phenylalanine included. Only CDR3 DNA is held: 48 bases, read in frame from base 1. As encoded in the germline V gene, CDR1 is MNHEY while CDR2 is SVGAGI. The clonotype originates from a man in his fifties with glioma. Recombination linked TRBV6-5 to TRBJ2-6; the D gene is unclear. The sample here was PBMCs, taken from a glioma patient whose treatment included an IDH1 peptide vaccine. This receptor has the CDR3 CASSWASLSGANVLTF. The nucleotides are TGTGCCAGCAGTTGGGCCAGCCTCTCTGGGGCCAACGTCCTGACTTTC.